One and the same sample provided the 18 T cell receptor beta chains below, sequenced in a study of T cell responses to AZD1222 COVID-19 vaccine. Sequenced by immunoSEQ multiplex PCR; TCRdb stores in-frame clones only, minus some. The data show under 200,000 clones, with approximately 87% seen just once and around 2.5% held by the top ten. The sequenced sample was peripheral blood, obtained on day 0 of MenACWY control vaccination. The receptors derive from an adult in good health.

The chain uses TRBV4-3 and TRBJ1-5, with 8 bases lining up with TRBD1. The CDR3 sequence is 15 residues long. With V trimmed by 4 bases and J by 3 bases, 5 bases remained unmatched. Germline V gives CDR1 LGHNA, CDR2 YSLEER. The CDR3 protein is CASSPGQGFNQPQHF. CDR3 in DNA: TGCGCCAGCAGCCCCGGACAGGGATTCAATCAGCCCCAGCATTTT.

This rearrangement joins TRBV6-5 to TRBJ2-5, with 11 bases fitting TRBD1. This CDR3 is built from 15 residues. Germline CDR1 MNHEY, CDR2 SVGAGI. V gave up 5 bases and J gave up 4 bases; unmatched junction bases: 6. CDR3 region: CASSRAGQGGETQYF. The DNA for the CDR3 is TGTGCCAGCAGTCGAGCGGGACAGGGGGGAGAGACCCAGTACTTC.

The chain links TRBV19 to TRBJ2-1, with D hard to call. The V end was cut by 3 bases, the J end by 12 bases, with 15 bases between. This CDR3 comprises 13 residues. In germline, CDR1 is LNHDA, CDR2 SQIVND (reference sequence). The CDR3 coding sequence is TGTGCCAGTAGTATCTCATCTCCTCCGGGGCAGTTCTTC. It codes for CASSISSPPGQFF.

The rearrangement links TRBV5-1 to TRBJ1-2; 7 bases map to TRBD1. The CDR3 totals 15 residues. V was clipped by 1 base and J by 5 bases; unmatched bases: 8. CDR1 SGHRS and CDR2 YFSETQ come from the germline V gene. CDR3 loop: CASSLLTGATYGYTF. The CDR3 DNA is TGCGCCAGCAGCTTGTTAACAGGGGCTACTTATGGCTACACCTTC.

The chain is built from TRBV5-6 and TRBJ1-6; D uncertain. This CDR3 has 18 amino acids. The germline V and J ends were trimmed by 0 bases and 0 bases, with 13 bases remaining between them. Germline V CDR1 and CDR2: SGHDT, YYEEEE. This CDR3 is CASSLAGKFSSYNSPLHF. CDR3 coding DNA: TGTGCCAGCAGCTTGGCCGGGAAGTTTAGCTCCTATAATTCACCCCTCCACTTT.

The chain is built from TRBV2 and TRBJ2-1, with TRBD2 identical over 7 bases. In germline, CDR1 is SNHLY, CDR2 FYNNEI. The CDR3 covers 12 residues. The ends lost 7 bases at V and 6 bases at J; junction bases unmatched: 3. This CDR3 is CASIGGGNEQFF. The CDR3, as DNA: TGTGCCAGCATAGGCGGGGGCAATGAGCAGTTCTTC.

Of note for this clone: This CDR3 is also generated by other DNA sequences in the sample. The rearrangement uses TRBV7-9 and TRBJ1-1; D remains unclear. The V gene's germline CDR1 is SEHNR and CDR2 FQNEAQ (reference sequence). The CDR3 loop spans 14 amino acids. V lost 0 bases and J 1 base, leaving 6 bases between the germline ends. CDR3 residues: CASSLAGGNTEAFF. The CDR3 nucleotides read TGTGCCAGCAGCTTAGCAGGAGGGAACACTGAAGCTTTCTTT.

This chain joins TRBV5-6 and TRBJ1-5; TRBD1 might be the D (6 bases). Deletions cut 0 bases from V and 0 bases from J, with 16 bases between. Germline V lookup: CDR1 SGHDT, CDR2 YYEEEE. The CDR3 runs 18 residues. Here the CDR3 reads CASSLAVGGQHSNQPQHF. In nucleotides, the CDR3 is TGTGCCAGCAGCTTGGCGGTGGGGGGGCAACATAGCAATCAGCCCCAGCATTTT.

The chain is built from TRBV7-9 and TRBJ2-3; 8 bases map to TRBD2. The germline V gene has CDR1 SEHNR and CDR2 FQNEAQ (reference sequence). CDR3 length equals 15 residues. V dropped 11 bases and J dropped 5; count of bases not matched to a gene: 15. The CDR3 nucleotides are TGTGCCCTCCGGGGTCGGGGGGGCCAAGGAGATACGCAGTATTTT. Its protein product is CALRGRGGQGDTQYF.

This chain joins TRBV27 and TRBJ2-7; weak D call: TRBD2 (6 bases). This CDR3 has 15 residues. CDR1 is MNHEY, CDR2 SMNVEV, per germline (reference sequence). Trimming left V 3 bases short and J 0 bases short, with 12 bases between. Written as DNA, the CDR3 is TGTGCCAGCAGTTTCGGGGAGGATAGCTCCTACGAGCAGTACTTC. It encodes CASSFGEDSSYEQYF.

Remarks on this clone: Other DNA sequences in the sample encode the same CDR3. The J gene is TRBJ1-5, the V gene TRBV5-1; the D is unclear. CDR3 length: 15 amino acids. Trimming took off 0 bases at V and 0 bases at J, with 7 bases between the two ends. Germline V gives CDR1 SGHRS, CDR2 YFSETQ. This CDR3 reads CASSLVPDSNQPQHF. The CDR3, as DNA: TGCGCCAGCAGCTTGGTTCCGGATAGCAATCAGCCCCAGCATTTT.

The chain links TRBV7-9 to TRBJ1-4; D is undetermined. The CDR3 has 14 amino acids. V was trimmed by 4 bases and J by 8 bases, leaving 14 bases between them. CDR1 SEHNR and CDR2 FQNEAQ come from the germline V gene (reference sequence). The CDR3 DNA reads TGTGCCAGCAGCTCTCAGGTTTCCGGGGAAAAACTGTTTTTT. It codes for CASSSQVSGEKLFF.

This clone occurred a few times. The rearrangement joins TRBV4-2 to TRBJ1-1, with no clear D. CDR1 and CDR2 from the germline V gene are LGHNA and YNFKEQ. Deletions cut 0 bases from V and 0 bases from J, with 5 bases between. The CDR3 is 14 amino acids. The CDR3 DNA reads TGTGCCAGCAGCCAAGACACAATGAACACTGAAGCTTTCTTT. Amino acids: CASSQDTMNTEAFF.

This chain links TRBV13 with TRBJ2-2, with D unclear. The CDR3 has 12 residues. Trimming shortened V by 3 bases and J by 7 bases, and 6 bases separated the two germline ends. Germline loops: CDR1 PRHDT, CDR2 FYEKMQ (reference sequence). This chain's CDR3 is CASSFRFGELFF. The CDR3 nucleotides are TGTGCCAGCAGCTTTCGCTTCGGGGAGCTGTTTTTT.

The chain joins TRBV19 to TRBJ1-5; a weak D match, TRBD1 (5 bases). The CDR3 is 14 residues long. Trimming took 7 bases from V and 9 from J, leaving 19 bases between them. Germline V lookup: CDR1 LNHDA, CDR2 SQIVND (reference sequence). In nucleotides, the CDR3 is TGTGCCAGTACCCAGGGACGGGGTGTTGGGCCCCAGCATTTT. Translation: CASTQGRGVGPQHF. Combining the CDR3 with reference TRBV19 and TRBJ1-5 gives the whole variable domain DGGITQSPKYLFRKEGQNVTLSCEQNLNHDAMYWYRQDPGQGLRLIYYSQIVNDFQKGDIAEGYSVSREKKESFPLTVTSAQKNPTAFYLCASTQGRGVGPQHFGDGTRLSIL.

About this clone: This CDR3 is also generated by other DNA sequences in the sample. The CDR3 DNA reads as TGCGCCAGCAGCTTGGCCGGAACAACTAATGAAAAACTGTTTTTT. This sequence encodes CASSLAGTTNEKLFF. The chain couples TRBV5-1 to TRBJ1-4; D call uncertain. V lost 0 bases to trimming and J lost 0 bases, with 6 bases between them. This CDR3 contains 15 residues. Germline CDR1 reads SGHRS; CDR2 reads YFSETQ.

J is TRBJ1-5 and V is TRBV28; TRBD1 aligns across 10 bases. Per germline, CDR1 MDHEN and CDR2 SYDVKM. The CDR3 sequence is 14 residues long. J gave up 1 base and V 10 bases, and 4 bases lay outside the gene matches. The CDR3 DNA is TGTGCCATCGACAGGGGGCCAAGCAATCAGCCCCAGCATTTT. Translation gives CAIDRGPSNQPQHF.

This clone was counted a single time. The chain is built from TRBV27 and TRBJ2-7, with 8 bases aligning to TRBD1. This CDR3 spans 16 amino acids. Germline V lookup: CDR1 MNHEY, CDR2 SMNVEV (reference sequence). J gave up 3 bases and V 3 bases, and 10 bases lay outside the gene matches. The CDR3 loop is CASSFSGQGALYEQYF. The CDR3 region has the DNA TGTGCCAGCAGTTTCTCCGGACAGGGTGCCCTCTACGAGCAGTACTTC.